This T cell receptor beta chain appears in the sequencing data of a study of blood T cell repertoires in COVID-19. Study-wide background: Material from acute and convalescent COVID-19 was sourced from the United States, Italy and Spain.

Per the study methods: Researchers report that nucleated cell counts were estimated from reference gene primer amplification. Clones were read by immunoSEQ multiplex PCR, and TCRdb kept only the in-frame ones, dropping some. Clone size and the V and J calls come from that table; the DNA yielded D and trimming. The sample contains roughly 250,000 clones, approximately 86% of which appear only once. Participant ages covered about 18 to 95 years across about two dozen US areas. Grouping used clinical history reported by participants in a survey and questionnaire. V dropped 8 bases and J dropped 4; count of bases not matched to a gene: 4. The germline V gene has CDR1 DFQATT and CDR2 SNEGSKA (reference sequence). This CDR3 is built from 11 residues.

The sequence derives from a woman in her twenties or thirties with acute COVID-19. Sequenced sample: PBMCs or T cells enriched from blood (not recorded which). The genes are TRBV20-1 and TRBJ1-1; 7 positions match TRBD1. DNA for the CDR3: TGCAGTACCGAGGGGGCCACTGAAGCTTTCTTT. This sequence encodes CSTEGATEAFF.